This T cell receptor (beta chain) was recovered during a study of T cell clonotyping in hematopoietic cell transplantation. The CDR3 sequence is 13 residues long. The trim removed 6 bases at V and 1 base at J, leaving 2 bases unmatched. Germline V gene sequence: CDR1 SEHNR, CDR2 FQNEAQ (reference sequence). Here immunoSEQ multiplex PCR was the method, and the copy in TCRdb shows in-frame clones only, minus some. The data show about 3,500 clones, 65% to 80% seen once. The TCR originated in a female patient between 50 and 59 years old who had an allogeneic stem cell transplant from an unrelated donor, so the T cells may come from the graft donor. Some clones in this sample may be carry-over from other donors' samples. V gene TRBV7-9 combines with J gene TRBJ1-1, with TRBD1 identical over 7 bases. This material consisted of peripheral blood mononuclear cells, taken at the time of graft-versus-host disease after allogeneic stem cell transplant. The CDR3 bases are TGTGCCAGCAGGCGGACAGGGAACACTGAAGCTTTCTTT. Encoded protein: CASRRTGNTEAFF. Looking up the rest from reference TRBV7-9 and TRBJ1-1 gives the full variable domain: DTGVSQNPRHKITKRGQNVTFRCDPISEHNRLYWYRQTLGQGPEFLTYFQNEAQLEKSRLLSDRFSAERPKGSFSTLEIQRTEQGDSAMYLCASRRTGNTEAFFGQGTRLTVV.